This T cell receptor beta chain was identified during a study of CD8+ T cells in alopecia areata (dated by TCRdb to 2017 to 2018). In terms of the full investigation: The treated patients took part in an open-label pilot trial in which moderate-to-severe alopecia areata was treated with oral tofacitinib at 5 to 10 mg twice daily. Patients stayed on tofacitinib for 6 to 18 months and then had 6 months of follow-up off drug so that delayed response and recurrence could be assessed. For the treated patients, the SALT score, which quantifies what percentage of scalp surface area is affected, served as the measure of disease severity. High-throughput TCRbeta sequencing was used to examine T cell clonal expansion in alopecia areata in both the C3H/HeJ mouse model and human patients. Human TCRbeta sequencing covered scalp tissue and sorted CD4+ and CD8+ peripheral blood T cells from patchy and totalis/universalis alopecia areata patients and healthy controls. Patients on tofacitinib were biopsied at baseline and after 4 and 24 weeks of treatment, and several of the patients also had a later scalp biopsy. Clonality in the scalp was compared among normal scalp (n=4), patchy alopecia areata scalp (n=8), and alopecia totalis/universalis scalp (n=8). The RNA source kit depended on sample type: the PAXgene miRNA kit for fixed scalp, the miRNeasy kit for PBMCs, and the RNeasy kit for mouse skin. immunoSEQ multiplex PCR using 35 Vbeta forward primers and 13 Jbeta reverse primers was used to amplify TCRbeta CDR3 regions.

CDR1 and CDR2 were assigned from the germline V gene as MNHEY and SVGAGI. The CDR3, from cysteine to phenylalanine, totals 11 residues. Only CDR3 DNA is held: 33 bases, read in frame from base 1. Cut back by 5 bases and 13 bases, the V and J ends lie 9 bases apart. Libraries came from the immunoSEQ multiplex PCR assay. RNA was extracted from all samples and reverse transcribed into cDNA as template for TCR sequencing. SuperScript III was used to make first-strand cDNA, primed with a 2:1 mix of oligo-dT and random hexamers. A synthetic immune receptor repertoire was used to measure amplification bias, and any remaining bias was corrected computationally. Concerning the study's data processing: After raw reads were preprocessed to remove errors, the CDR3 was defined following IMGT conventions as running from the conserved cysteine to phenylalanine. Clonality was computed by normalizing Shannon entropy by log2 of the number of productive unique TCRs and subtracting the result from 1. Whether scalp clones were CD4 or CD8 was inferred by matching scalp TCRbeta sequences against CD4 and CD8 repertoires sorted from blood. TCRdb re-hosts the immuneACCESS table, in-frame sequences only. Its copies lack some clones; in the studies checked, an unresolved V gene accounts for under half of them, and the cause for the rest is not known. V and J calls and clone size are those listed in that table; D and trimming were worked out from the DNA. The sample profile shows 200,000 to 250,000 clones; 55% to 70% of them were found once. 4.2% of the sample belongs to the ten largest clones.

Per the publication, the time point label means: around 4 weeks on oral tofacitinib. The sample's treatment or condition label, decoded: oral pan-JAK inhibitor, 5-10 mg twice daily. Peripheral blood and lesional scalp punch biopsies were obtained from patients with alopecia areata. PBMCs were separated by density centrifugation and stained for CD3, CD4 and CD8, after which CD4+ and CD8+ T cells were sorted on a FACSAria. The paper's findings and limits, for the study overall: Tofacitinib significantly decreased scalp clonality and the number of expanded CD8+ clones among the top 100 scalp clones. TCR sequences shared between patients were less clear than in mice, possibly partly because of HLA diversity in the patient population. Scalp TCR repertoire analysis is complicated because resident alphabeta T cells in normal human skin are also sequenced, whereas mouse skin is dominated by gammadelta T cells. Many expanded lesional clones were found to persist in scalp and blood during tofacitinib treatment, and relapse after treatment cessation may be partly explained by this persistence. Compared with normal scalp, lesional scalp, particularly in alopecia totalis/universalis, had higher clonality and more expanded CD8+ clones, which suggests antigenic drive. Because the treated cohort was small and had only one nonresponder, larger studies are needed to examine links between baseline CD8+ expansion and response.

On this clone: No cognate antigen has been identified for it. No quality values exist for individual bases; no much larger clone is one base distant.

This sample comprised CD4+ T cells sorted from blood, obtained at week 4, from a patient treated with tofacitinib. In this chain, TRBV6-5 is recombined with TRBJ1-6; a tentative D call is TRBD1 (5 bases match). This receptor was identified in a human donor with alopecia areata. CDR3 region: CASSEGEPLHF. At the DNA level, the sequence is TGTGCCAGCAGTGAAGGGGAGCCCCTCCACTTT.